The T cell receptor (beta chain) under discussion was sequenced for a study of cytomegalovirus exposure and HLA in healthy donors. Study-wide results and caveats: The authors reported that TCR beta sequences could predict HLA-A and HLA-B alleles. These predictions were accurate for most subjects in the first cohort. Later on, an analysis showed TCR association rates differing by HLA locus, with DRB1 the most and HLA-C the fewest. The study carried out a later analysis of TCR beta sequences. It associated 15,000 to 20,000 of them with specific HLA alleles at a false discovery rate of 0.05. It was confirmed in vitro that a few of the CMV-associated chains were specific for CMV antigens.

V was clipped by 8 bases and J by 7 bases; unmatched bases: 14. There are 15 residues in the CDR3. As to this clone: Its antigen is as yet unknown.

The PCR ran on 60 Vbeta and 13 Jbeta primers. Libraries were prepared by immunoSEQ multiplex PCR; TCRdb keeps only in-frame clonotypes and omits some of them. The sample has about 94,000 clones; more than 60% are singletons. Material for sequencing was PBMCs. The TCR sequence derives from a man aged 25-45 years in good health and CMV-seronegative. The chain combines TRBV23-1 with TRBJ2-7; TRBD1 agrees at 10 bases. TRBV23-1 counts as an open reading frame of uncertain function. CDR3 region: CASGNTGTGEWEQYF. CDR3 DNA: TGCGCCAGCGGTAATACCGGGACAGGGGAGTGGGAGCAGTACTTC.